The 14 T cell receptor beta chains in this list originate from one sample, sequenced in a study of cytomegalovirus exposure and HLA in healthy donors. A multiplex PCR was run with 60 Vbeta primers and 13 Jbeta primers. Assay: immunoSEQ multiplex PCR; the TCRdb copy retains only in-frame clones and omits some. The sample holds roughly 200,000 clones, around 82% seen once. Sequenced: PBMCs. The source of these receptors is a woman aged 25 to 39 in good health and CMV-seronegative.

This chain connects TRBV29-1 to TRBJ1-2; D not certain. The CDR3 has 13 amino acids. Germline CDR1 is SQVTM and CDR2 is ANQGSEA. The V end was cut by 4 bases, the J end by 7 bases, with 16 bases between. The CDR3 protein is CSVVLRLAIGYTF. The CDR3 bases are TGCAGCGTTGTACTTAGACTGGCTATTGGCTACACCTTC.

V and J are TRBV30 and TRBJ1-1; D is uncertain. CDR3 length equals 10 residues. Germline CDR1 and CDR2: GTSNPN and SVGIG (reference sequence). The ends were cut back, 3 bases at V and 11 bases at J, with 10 bases in the middle. The chain's CDR3 is CAWSRWRAFF. The CDR3 nucleotides read TGTGCCTGGAGCCGGTGGAGGGCTTTCTTT.

The gene calls are TRBV6-6 and TRBJ2-4; the D gene is possibly TRBD1 (6 bases). V was pared by 6 bases and J by 4 bases, with 16 bases between. The CDR3 totals 15 residues. Germline V gives CDR1 MNHNY, CDR2 SVGAGI (reference sequence). CDR3 coding DNA: TGTGCCAGCAGACCCAGGACAGTCTCTAAAAACATTCAGTACTTC. This gives the protein CASRPRTVSKNIQYF.

The CDR3 protein is CASSANSGTVYNEQFF. The CDR3 bases are TGTGCCAGCAGTGCCAACTCCGGGACAGTCTACAATGAGCAGTTCTTC. The gene calls are TRBV6-4 and TRBJ2-1; 7 bases are a match to TRBD1. The V and J ends lost 4 bases and 3 bases, in that order; junction bases with no gene match: 9. Germline loops: CDR1 MRHNA, CDR2 SNTAGT. The CDR3 consists of 16 residues.

This clone showed up just once. The chain employs TRBV5-4 and TRBJ2-2, with D tentatively TRBD1 (5 bases). Germline V CDR1 and CDR2: SGHNT, YYREEE (reference sequence). The CDR3 has 15 residues. V was shortened by 4 bases and J by 1 base, with 11 bases between the two germline ends. The CDR3 loop reads CASSTQTVNTGELFF. The DNA for the CDR3 is TGTGCCAGCAGCACCCAGACAGTGAACACCGGGGAGCTGTTTTTT. The variable domain in full, with the rest retrieved from reference TRBV5-4 and TRBJ2-2, is ETGVTQSPTHLIKTRGQQVTLRCSSQSGHNTVSWYQQALGQGPQFIFQYYREEENGRGNFPPRFSGLQFPNYSSELNVNALELDDSALYLCASSTQTVNTGELFFGEGSRLTVL.

The DNA for the CDR3 is TGTGCCAGCAGTGACGACAGGGTGGGTCAGCCCCAGCATTTT. This encodes CASSDDRVGQPQHF. This sequence joins TRBV6-1 and TRBJ1-5; 7 positions match TRBD1. Germline lookup yields CDR1 MNHNS and CDR2 SASEGT. The CDR3 has 14 amino acids. With V trimmed by 3 bases and J by 6 bases, 5 bases remained unmatched.

This clone was detected only once. This sequence joins TRBV7-9 and TRBJ2-2; D is perhaps TRBD2 (5 bases). The CDR3 is 15 amino acids. Germline-derived CDR1 and CDR2 are SEHNR and FQNEAQ (reference sequence). Trimming shortened V by 3 bases and J by 1 base, and 9 bases separated the two germline ends. The CDR3 is CASSFGRKNTGELFF. The CDR3 nucleotides are TGTGCCAGCAGCTTTGGGAGAAAGAACACCGGGGAGCTGTTTTTT.

This clone came up a few times. V gene TRBV5-6 combines with J gene TRBJ1-5, with 11 bases identical to TRBD1. Germline values: CDR1 SGHDT, CDR2 YYEEEE. The CDR3 contains 14 residues. Germline trimming cut 3 bases from V and 5 bases from J; bases unmatched to any gene: 1. For the CDR3, the DNA is TGTGCCAGCAGCTCGGGACAGGGGGATCAGCCCCAGCATTTT. Translated, it gives CASSSGQGDQPQHF.

This sequence joins TRBV5-4 and TRBJ2-4; 8 bases are a match to TRBD1. Germline V gene data show CDR1 as SGHNT and CDR2 as YYREEE (reference sequence). The CDR3 totals 15 residues. Trimming at V came to 3 bases and at J to 0 bases, leaving 2 bases not matched to a gene. CDR3 nucleotides: TGTGCCAGCAGCTCAACAGGGGGAGCCAAAAACATTCAGTACTTC. This gives the protein CASSSTGGAKNIQYF.

This clone was detected only a few times. The chain uses TRBV19 and TRBJ1-4; maybe TRBD1 (5 bases). V was cut by 9 bases and J by 8 bases, with 16 bases left in between. CDR1 and CDR2 (germline): LNHDA, SQIVND (reference sequence). The CDR3 is 13 residues long. Here the CDR3 reads CASRLGGGEKLFF. CDR3 sequence (DNA): TGTGCCAGCCGATTGGGGGGAGGCGAAAAACTGTTTTTT.

This clone has just a few counts. The rearrangement joins TRBV5-6 to TRBJ1-2, with D possibly TRBD1 on 6 matching bases. The germline V and J ends were trimmed by 0 bases and 7 bases, with 7 bases remaining between them. This CDR3 has 12 residues. Looked up from germline, CDR1 is SGHDT and CDR2 is YYEEEE. CDR3 loop: CASSLEGVGYTF. CDR3 sequence (DNA): TGTGCCAGCAGCTTGGAGGGGGTTGGCTACACCTTC.

This clone was recorded once. The chain has TRBV5-1 and TRBJ1-4; TRBD1 matches at 7 bases. CDR1 is SGHRS, CDR2 YFSETQ, per germline. V dropped 0 bases and J dropped 4; count of bases not matched to a gene: 3. CDR3 length: 15 amino acids. The CDR3 DNA is TGCGCCAGCAGCTTGGACAGGGGCCATAATGAAAAACTGTTTTTT. As protein: CASSLDRGHNEKLFF.

The chain employs TRBV19 and TRBJ2-5, with D possibly being TRBD2 (6 bases). V gave up 5 bases and J gave up 2 bases, with 12 bases separating them. CDR3 size: 14 residues. Looked up from germline, CDR1 is LNHDA and CDR2 is SQIVND (reference sequence). The CDR3 region is CASSGGRVQETQYF. CDR3 sequence (DNA): TGTGCCAGTAGTGGGGGGAGAGTTCAAGAGACCCAGTACTTC. The full variable domain, rest sourced from reference TRBV19 and TRBJ2-5, is DGGITQSPKYLFRKEGQNVTLSCEQNLNHDAMYWYRQDPGQGLRLIYYSQIVNDFQKGDIAEGYSVSREKKESFPLTVTSAQKNPTAFYLCASSGGRVQETQYFGPGTRLLVL.

The chain has TRBV4-1 and TRBJ2-3; 9 nucleotides agree with TRBD2. Looked up from germline, CDR1 is MGHRA and CDR2 is YSYEKL. The J segment lost 3 bases and the V segment lost 4 bases, leaving 11 bases of the junction unmatched. This CDR3 is 17 amino acids long. CDR3 protein: CASSPRAYSGRTDTQYF. The CDR3 DNA reads TGCGCCAGCAGCCCACGAGCGTATAGCGGGAGAACAGATACGCAGTATTTT.